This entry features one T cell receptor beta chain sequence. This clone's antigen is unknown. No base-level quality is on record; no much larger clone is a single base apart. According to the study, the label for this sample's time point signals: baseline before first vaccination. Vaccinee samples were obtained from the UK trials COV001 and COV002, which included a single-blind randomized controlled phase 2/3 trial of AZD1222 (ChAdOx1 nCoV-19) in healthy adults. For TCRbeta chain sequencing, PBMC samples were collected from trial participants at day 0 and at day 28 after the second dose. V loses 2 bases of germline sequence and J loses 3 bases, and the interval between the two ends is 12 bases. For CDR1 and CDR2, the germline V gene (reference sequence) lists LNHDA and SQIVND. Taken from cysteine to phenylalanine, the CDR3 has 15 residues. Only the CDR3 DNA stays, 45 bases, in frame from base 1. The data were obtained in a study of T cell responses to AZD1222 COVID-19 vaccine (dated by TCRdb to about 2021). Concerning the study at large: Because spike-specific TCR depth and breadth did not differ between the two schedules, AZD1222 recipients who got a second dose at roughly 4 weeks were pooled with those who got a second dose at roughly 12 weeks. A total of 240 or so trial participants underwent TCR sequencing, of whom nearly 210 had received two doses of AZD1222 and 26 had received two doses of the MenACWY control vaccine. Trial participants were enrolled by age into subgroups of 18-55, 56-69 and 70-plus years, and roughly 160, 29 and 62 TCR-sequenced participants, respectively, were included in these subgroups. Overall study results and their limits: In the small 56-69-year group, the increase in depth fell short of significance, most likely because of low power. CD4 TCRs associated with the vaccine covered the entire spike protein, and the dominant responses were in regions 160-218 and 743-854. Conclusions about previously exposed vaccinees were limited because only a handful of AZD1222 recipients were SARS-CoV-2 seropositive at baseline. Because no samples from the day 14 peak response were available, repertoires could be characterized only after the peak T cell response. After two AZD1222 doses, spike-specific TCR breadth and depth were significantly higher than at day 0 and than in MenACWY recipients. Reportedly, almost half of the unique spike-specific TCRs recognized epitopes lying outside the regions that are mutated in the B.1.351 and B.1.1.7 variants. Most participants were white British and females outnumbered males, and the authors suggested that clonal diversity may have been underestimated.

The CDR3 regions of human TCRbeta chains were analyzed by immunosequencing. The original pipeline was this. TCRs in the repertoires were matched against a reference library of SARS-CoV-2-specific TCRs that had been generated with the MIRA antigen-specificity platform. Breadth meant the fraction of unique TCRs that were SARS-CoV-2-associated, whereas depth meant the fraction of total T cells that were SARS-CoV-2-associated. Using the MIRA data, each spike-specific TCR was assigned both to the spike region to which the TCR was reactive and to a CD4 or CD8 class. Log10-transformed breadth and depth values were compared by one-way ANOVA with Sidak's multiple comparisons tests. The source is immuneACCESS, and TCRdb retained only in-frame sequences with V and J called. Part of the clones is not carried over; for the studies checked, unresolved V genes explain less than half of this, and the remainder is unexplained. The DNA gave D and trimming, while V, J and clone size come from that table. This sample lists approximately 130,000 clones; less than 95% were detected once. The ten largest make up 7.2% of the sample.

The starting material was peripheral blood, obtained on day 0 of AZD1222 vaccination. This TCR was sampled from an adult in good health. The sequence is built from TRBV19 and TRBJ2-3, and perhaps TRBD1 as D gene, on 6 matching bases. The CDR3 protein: CASSILNRVTDTQYF. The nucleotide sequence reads TGTGCCAGTAGTATATTGAACAGGGTAACAGATACGCAGTATTTT.